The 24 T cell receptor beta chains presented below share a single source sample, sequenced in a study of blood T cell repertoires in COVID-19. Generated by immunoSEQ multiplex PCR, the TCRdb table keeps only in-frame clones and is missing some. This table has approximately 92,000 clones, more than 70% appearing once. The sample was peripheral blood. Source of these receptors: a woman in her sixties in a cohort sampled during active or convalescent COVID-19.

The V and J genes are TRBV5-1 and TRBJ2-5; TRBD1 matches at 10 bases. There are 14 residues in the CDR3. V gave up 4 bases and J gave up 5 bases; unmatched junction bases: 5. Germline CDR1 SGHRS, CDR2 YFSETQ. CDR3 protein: CASSRDRGWETQYF. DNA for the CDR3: TGCGCCAGCAGCCGGGACAGGGGCTGGGAGACCCAGTACTTC.

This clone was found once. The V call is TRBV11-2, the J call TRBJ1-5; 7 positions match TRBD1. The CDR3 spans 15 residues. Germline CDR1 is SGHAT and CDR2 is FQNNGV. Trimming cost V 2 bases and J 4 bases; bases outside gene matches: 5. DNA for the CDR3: TGTGCCAGCAGCTTATCCGGGACAGTGAATCAGCCCCAGCATTTT. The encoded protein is CASSLSGTVNQPQHF.

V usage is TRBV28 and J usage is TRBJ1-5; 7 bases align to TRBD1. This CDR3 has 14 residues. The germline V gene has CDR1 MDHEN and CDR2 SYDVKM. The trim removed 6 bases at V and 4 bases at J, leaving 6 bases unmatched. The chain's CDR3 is CASRSTGWNQPQHF. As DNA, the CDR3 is TGTGCCAGCAGGTCGACAGGGTGGAATCAGCCCCAGCATTTT.

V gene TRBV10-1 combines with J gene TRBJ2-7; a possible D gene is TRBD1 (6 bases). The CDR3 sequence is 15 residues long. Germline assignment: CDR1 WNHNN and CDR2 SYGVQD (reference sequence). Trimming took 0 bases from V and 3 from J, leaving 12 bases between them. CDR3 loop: CASSESGAPIYEQYF. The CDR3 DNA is TGCGCCAGCAGTGAGTCGGGGGCGCCGATCTACGAGCAGTACTTC.

CDR3 loop: CASSLGERPGTEAFF. The CDR3 DNA follows: TGTGCCAGCAGCTTGGGTGAGCGCCCGGGAACTGAAGCTTTCTTT. This sequence joins TRBV7-2 and TRBJ1-1, with no clear D. The CDR3 has 15 residues. Germline CDR1 SGHTA, CDR2 FQGNSA. V dropped 3 bases and J dropped 5 bases, with 16 bases sitting between them.

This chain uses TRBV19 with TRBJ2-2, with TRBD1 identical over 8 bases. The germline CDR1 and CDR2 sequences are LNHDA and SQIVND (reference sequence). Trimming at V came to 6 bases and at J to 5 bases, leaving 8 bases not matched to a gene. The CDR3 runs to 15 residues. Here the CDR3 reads CASSKDRVRTGELFF. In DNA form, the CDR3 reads TGTGCCAGTAGCAAGGACAGGGTACGGACCGGGGAGCTGTTTTTT.

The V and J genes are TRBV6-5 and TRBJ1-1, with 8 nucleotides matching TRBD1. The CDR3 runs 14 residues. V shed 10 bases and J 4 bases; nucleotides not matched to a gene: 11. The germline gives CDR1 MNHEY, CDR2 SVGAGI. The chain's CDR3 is CATRPGGSITEAFF. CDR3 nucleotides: TGTGCCACCCGGCCAGGGGGCTCGATCACTGAAGCTTTCTTT.

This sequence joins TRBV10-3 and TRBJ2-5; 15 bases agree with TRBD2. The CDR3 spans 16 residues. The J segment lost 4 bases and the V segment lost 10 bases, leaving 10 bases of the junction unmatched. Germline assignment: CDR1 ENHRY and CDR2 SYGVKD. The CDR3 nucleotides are TGTGCCACCGCCGGACTAGCGGGAGGGCCAGGAGAGACCCAGTACTTC. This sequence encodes CATAGLAGGPGETQYF.

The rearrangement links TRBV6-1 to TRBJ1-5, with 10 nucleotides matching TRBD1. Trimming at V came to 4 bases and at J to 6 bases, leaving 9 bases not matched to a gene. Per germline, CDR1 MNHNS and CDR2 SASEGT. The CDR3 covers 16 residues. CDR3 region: CASSATTGGASQPQHF. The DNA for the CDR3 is TGTGCCAGCAGTGCAACGACAGGGGGCGCGAGTCAGCCCCAGCATTTT.

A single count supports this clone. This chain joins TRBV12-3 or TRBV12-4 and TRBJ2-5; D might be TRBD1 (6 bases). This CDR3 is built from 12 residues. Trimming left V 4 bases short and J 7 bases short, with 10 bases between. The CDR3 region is CASSYRVGTQYF. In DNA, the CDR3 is TGTGCCAGCAGTTACAGGGTAGGGACCCAGTACTTC.

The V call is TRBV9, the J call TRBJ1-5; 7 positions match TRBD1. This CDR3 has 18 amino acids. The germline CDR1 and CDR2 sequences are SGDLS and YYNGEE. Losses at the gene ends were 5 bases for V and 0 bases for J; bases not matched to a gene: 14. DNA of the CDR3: TGTGCCAGCAGAACTGACCGGGACAGAATATATAGCAATCAGCCCCAGCATTTT. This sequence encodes CASRTDRDRIYSNQPQHF.

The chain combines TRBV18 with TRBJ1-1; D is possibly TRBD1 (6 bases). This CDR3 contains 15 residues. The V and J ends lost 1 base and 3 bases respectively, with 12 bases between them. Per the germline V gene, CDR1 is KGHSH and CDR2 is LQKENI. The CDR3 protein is CASSPRRSGDTEAFF. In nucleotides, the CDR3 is TGTGCCAGCTCACCACGTCGGTCAGGGGACACTGAAGCTTTCTTT.

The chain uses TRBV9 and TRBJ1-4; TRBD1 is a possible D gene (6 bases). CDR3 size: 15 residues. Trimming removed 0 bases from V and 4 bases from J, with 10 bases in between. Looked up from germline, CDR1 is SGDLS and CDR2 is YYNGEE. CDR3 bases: TGTGCCAGCAGCGTAGGGGACAATGGTAATGAAAAACTGTTTTTT. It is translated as CASSVGDNGNEKLFF.

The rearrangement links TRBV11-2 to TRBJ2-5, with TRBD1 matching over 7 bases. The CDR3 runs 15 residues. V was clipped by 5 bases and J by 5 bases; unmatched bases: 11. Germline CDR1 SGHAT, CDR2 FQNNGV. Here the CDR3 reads CASSPHEGARETQYF. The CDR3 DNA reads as TGTGCCAGCAGCCCCCACGAGGGGGCGAGGGAGACCCAGTACTTC.

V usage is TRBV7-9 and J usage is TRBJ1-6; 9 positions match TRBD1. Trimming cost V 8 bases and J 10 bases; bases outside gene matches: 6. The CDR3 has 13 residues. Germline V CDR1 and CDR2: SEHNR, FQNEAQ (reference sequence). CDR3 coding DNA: TGTGCCAGCCGGCGGGACAGGGCCTCACCCCTCCACTTT. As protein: CASRRDRASPLHF.

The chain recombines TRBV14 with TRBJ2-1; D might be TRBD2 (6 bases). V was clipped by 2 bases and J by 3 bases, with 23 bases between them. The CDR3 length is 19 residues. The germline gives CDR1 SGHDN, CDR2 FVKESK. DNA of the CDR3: TGTGCCAGCAGCCAACGGGACGGGAGCGGCTACCGGTTCTACAATGAGCAGTTCTTC. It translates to CASSQRDGSGYRFYNEQFF. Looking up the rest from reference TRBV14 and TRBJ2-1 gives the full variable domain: EAGVTQFPSHSVIEKGQTVTLRCDPISGHDNLYWYRRVMGKEIKFLLHFVKESKQDESGMPNNRFLAERTGGTYSTLKVQPAELEDSGVYFCASSQRDGSGYRFYNEQFFGPGTRLTVL.

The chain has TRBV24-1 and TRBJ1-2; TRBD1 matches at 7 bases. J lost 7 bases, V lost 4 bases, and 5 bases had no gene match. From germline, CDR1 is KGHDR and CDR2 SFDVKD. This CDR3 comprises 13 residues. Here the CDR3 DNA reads TGTGCCACCAGTGACTCGAACAGGGGTGGCTACACCTTC. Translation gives CATSDSNRGGYTF.

DNA of the CDR3: TGTGCCACCGGCTCGGAGGGGATCCAAGAGACCCAGTACTTC. It yields the protein CATGSEGIQETQYF. The V gene is TRBV10-3, the J gene TRBJ2-5; TRBD2 is a possible D gene (6 bases). The CDR3 extends over 14 amino acids. CDR1 and CDR2 (germline): ENHRY, SYGVKD. The V and J ends lost 10 bases and 1 base respectively, with 16 bases between them.

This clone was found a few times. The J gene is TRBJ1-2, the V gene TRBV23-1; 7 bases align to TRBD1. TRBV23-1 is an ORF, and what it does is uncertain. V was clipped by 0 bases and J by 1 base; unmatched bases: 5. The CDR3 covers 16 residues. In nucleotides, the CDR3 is TGCGCCAGCAGTCAATCGGGGGACAGCCTTAACTATGGCTACACCTTC. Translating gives CASSQSGDSLNYGYTF.

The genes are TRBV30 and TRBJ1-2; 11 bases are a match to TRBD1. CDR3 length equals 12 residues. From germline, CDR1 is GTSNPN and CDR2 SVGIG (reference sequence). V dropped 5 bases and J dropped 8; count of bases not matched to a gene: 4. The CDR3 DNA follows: TGTGCCTGGGGACAGGGGGCGAAAGGCTACACCTTC. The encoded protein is CAWGQGAKGYTF.

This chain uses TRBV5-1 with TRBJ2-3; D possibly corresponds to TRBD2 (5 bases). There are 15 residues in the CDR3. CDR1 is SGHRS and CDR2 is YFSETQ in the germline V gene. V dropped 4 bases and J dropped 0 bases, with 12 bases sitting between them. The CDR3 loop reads CASSLRAYSTDTQYF. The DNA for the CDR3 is TGCGCCAGCAGCCTGAGGGCCTATAGCACAGATACGCAGTATTTT.

CDR3 nucleotide sequence: TGTGCCAGCAGCGCACAAGTCGGACTCCCCACAGATACGCAGTATTTT. It is translated as CASSAQVGLPTDTQYF. The rearrangement links TRBV7-9 to TRBJ2-3, with D maybe TRBD2 (5 bases). The length of the CDR3 is 16 residues. V lost 5 bases and J 2 bases, leaving 17 bases between the germline ends. The germline gives CDR1 SEHNR, CDR2 FQNEAQ (reference sequence).

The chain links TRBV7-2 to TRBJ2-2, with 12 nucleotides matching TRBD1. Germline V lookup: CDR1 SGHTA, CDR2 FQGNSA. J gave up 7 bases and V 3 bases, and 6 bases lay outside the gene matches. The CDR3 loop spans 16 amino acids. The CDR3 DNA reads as TGTGCCAGCAGCTTTGGGGGACAGGGGGCGTTCGGGGAGCTGTTTTTT. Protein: CASSFGGQGAFGELFF.

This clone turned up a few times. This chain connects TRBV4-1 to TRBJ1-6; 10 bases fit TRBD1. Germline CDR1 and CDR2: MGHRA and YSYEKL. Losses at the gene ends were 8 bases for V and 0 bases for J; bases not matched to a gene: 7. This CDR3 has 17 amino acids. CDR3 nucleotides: TGCGCCAGCCCTAGGACAGGGGGGTTCTCCTATAATTCACCCCTCCACTTT. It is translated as CASPRTGGFSYNSPLHF.